Listed here are 12 T cell receptor beta chains from one sample, sequenced in a study of blood T cell repertoires in COVID-19 (dated by TCRdb to the early 2020s). Libraries were built with the immunoSEQ multiplex PCR assay. What TCRdb holds here is the immuneACCESS table cut down to in-frame rearrangements. Part of the clones is not present; checked against another copy, under half of the missing clones reflect an unresolved V gene, and the others are unexplained. The sample includes hundreds of thousands of clones, with roughly 90% observed a single time. Clones ranked in the top ten supply roughly 1.4% of the sample. Sequenced material: PBMCs or T cells enriched from blood (not recorded which). Source of these receptors: a woman aged 18-35 years who had been exposed to COVID-19.

This chain links TRBV18 with TRBJ1-3; D not certain. CDR3 length equals 13 residues. The V and J ends lost 3 bases and 0 bases respectively, with 3 bases between them. The germline V gene has CDR1 KGHSH and CDR2 LQKENI. Here the CDR3 DNA reads TGTGCCAGCTCACCCAACTCTGGAAACACCATATATTTT. Its protein is CASSPNSGNTIYF.

This clone was detected only a few times. The chain uses TRBV28 and TRBJ2-5; 7 positions match TRBD1. Germline V lookup: CDR1 MDHEN, CDR2 SYDVKM. The CDR3 totals 12 residues. V was pared by 6 bases and J by 2 bases, with 0 bases of the junction left unmatched. CDR3: CASRTGQETQYF. CDR3 DNA sequence: TGTGCCAGCAGGACAGGGCAAGAGACCCAGTACTTC.

CDR3 loop: CASSPGQGPTEQYF. The DNA of the CDR3 is TGTGCCAGCAGTCCGGGACAGGGCCCCACTGAGCAGTACTTC. The chain has TRBV6-5 and TRBJ2-7; 9 positions agree with TRBD1. Germline CDR1 is MNHEY and CDR2 is SVGAGI. This CDR3 is built from 14 residues. Trimming at V came to 5 bases and at J to 7 bases, leaving 9 bases not matched to a gene.

The chain uses TRBV29-1 and TRBJ1-1; 10 positions agree with TRBD1. Trimming removed 7 bases from V and 11 bases from J; junction bases left unmatched: 10. The CDR3 extends over 12 amino acids. The germline V gene has CDR1 SQVTM and CDR2 ANQGSEA. CDR3 sequence: CSAGGTGERAFF. The DNA for the CDR3 is TGCAGCGCTGGAGGGACAGGGGAAAGGGCTTTCTTT.

The V gene is TRBV4-2, the J gene TRBJ1-6; D remains ambiguous. There are 15 residues in the CDR3. Trimming removed 1 base at V and 7 bases at J, with 11 bases between. Germline CDR1 LGHNA, CDR2 YNFKEQ. The CDR3 is CASSQGEAVNSPLHF. The CDR3 nucleotides are TGTGCCAGCAGCCAAGGGGAGGCAGTAAATTCACCCCTCCACTTT.

This clone came up a few times. CDR3 protein: CASNRGYGYTF. The CDR3 bases are TGTGCCAGCAACCGAGGGTATGGCTACACCTTC. This chain connects TRBV3-1 (or the pseudogene TRBV3-2) to TRBJ1-2; D gene unclear. V lost 7 bases, J lost 5 bases, and 8 bases lay in between. The CDR3 sequence is 11 residues long. From germline, CDR1 is LGHDT and CDR2 YNNKEL (reference sequence).

This chain links TRBV5-6 with TRBJ1-5; maybe TRBD1 (5 bases). Germline V gives CDR1 SGHDT, CDR2 YYEEEE. This CDR3 is built from 14 residues. V lost 0 bases and J 6 bases, leaving 10 bases between the germline ends. CDR3: CASSLAQGGQPQHF. The CDR3 DNA reads TGTGCCAGCAGCTTGGCCCAGGGAGGTCAGCCCCAGCATTTT.

V gene TRBV27 combines with J gene TRBJ2-1, with D possibly TRBD2 on 6 matching bases. Deletions cut 5 bases from V and 10 bases from J, with 9 bases between. Germline lookup yields CDR1 MNHEY and CDR2 SMNVEV (reference sequence). The CDR3 runs 11 residues. This CDR3 reads CASSSREEQFF. In DNA, the CDR3 is TGTGCCAGCAGTAGCCGGGAGGAGCAGTTCTTC.

The chain combines TRBV7-9 with TRBJ1-2, with 9 bases that match TRBD1. J was trimmed by 8 bases and V by 1 base; bases with no gene match: 2. From germline, CDR1 is SEHNR and CDR2 FQNEAQ (reference sequence). The CDR3 consists of 13 residues. The CDR3 sequence: CASSLGTGEGYTF. As DNA, the CDR3 is TGTGCCAGCAGCTTAGGGACAGGGGAAGGCTACACCTTC.

V gene TRBV7-9 combines with J gene TRBJ1-2; D may be TRBD1 (6 bases). The CDR3 extends over 15 amino acids. Germline V CDR1 and CDR2: SEHNR, FQNEAQ (reference sequence). Trimming removed 0 bases at V and 2 bases at J, with 10 bases between. CDR3 nucleotide sequence: TGTGCCAGCAGCTTAGCGTTTGGACAGAACTATGGCTACACCTTC. Protein: CASSLAFGQNYGYTF.

The V call is TRBV19, the J call TRBJ2-7, with TRBD2 as a possible D gene (7 bases). The CDR3 is made up of 17 amino acids. CDR1 LNHDA and CDR2 SQIVND come from the germline V gene (reference sequence). Between the trimmed V and J ends, which lost 3 bases and 3 bases, there was a span of 21 bases. CDR3 in DNA: TGTGCCAGTAGTATTCCCACCATGGGGGGGGCCGTCTACGAGCAGTACTTC. Amino acid sequence: CASSIPTMGGAVYEQYF. The whole variable domain, filled in from reference TRBV19 and TRBJ2-7, reads DGGITQSPKYLFRKEGQNVTLSCEQNLNHDAMYWYRQDPGQGLRLIYYSQIVNDFQKGDIAEGYSVSREKKESFPLTVTSAQKNPTAFYLCASSIPTMGGAVYEQYFGPGTRLTVT.

CDR3 sequence: CASRPGDNTDTQYF. The CDR3 bases are TGTGCCAGTCGCCCTGGAGATAACACAGATACGCAGTATTTT. The chain combines TRBV28 with TRBJ2-3; D is undetermined. Germline CDR1 and CDR2: MDHEN and SYDVKM. Trimming shortened V by 9 bases and J by 2 bases, and 15 bases separated the two germline ends. This CDR3 has 14 amino acids.